This T cell receptor (beta chain) was sequenced in a study of T cells of healthy individuals. Trimming cost V 6 bases and J 5 bases; bases outside gene matches: 3. CDR1 is MDHEN and CDR2 is SYDVKM in the germline V gene. The CDR3 has 12 amino acids. In this sample, this clonotype turned up a few times. TCRdb used MiXCR to reprocess the 5' RACE reads, holding one entry per CDR3 protein. The sample has about 100,000 distinct CDR3 sequences, roughly 15% seen once. The clonotype comes from a human donor in good health. The chain carries TRBV28 and TRBJ2-5; TRBD1 agrees at 7 bases. The CDR3 DNA is TGTGCCAGCAGGCAGGGGGACGAGACCCAGTACTTC. It specifies CASRQGDETQYF.